Below, one TCR beta chain is given with its context. Its target is not known. The tissue used was unsorted bulk material of 20-30 mg. RNA and DNA were co-extracted from it with the AllPrep DNA/RNA mini kit. Treatment-naive at the time, the patients had chronic HBV infection. Production of TCR beta cDNA used around 500 ng total RNA together with a constant-region primer. Each TCR beta library was derived from three nested multiplex PCR rounds that employed slightly modified ARM-PCR. In the first two PCR rounds, TRBV1-TRBV30 forward primers were paired with a C-beta reverse primer, and each round lasted around 10 cycles. MiXCR, run by TCRdb on the multiplex PCR reads, gives a single entry per CDR3 protein. The sample includes 120,000 or so distinct CDR3 sequences, 60% to 70% of them seen just once. These data belong to a study of tumor-infiltrating lymphocytes in primary liver carcinoma. Study outcomes and limitations: Tumor-blood pairs (like tumor-adjacent pairs) overlapped less than tumor region pairs did. Tumor specimens were characterized by a significantly higher top-250-clone fraction than blood (p = 0.039).

The CDR3 length is 16 residues. CDR1 and CDR2 from the germline V gene are WSHSY and SAAADI. V dropped 4 bases and J dropped 1 base, with 13 bases sitting between them. Sample: liver tumor tissue from sampling region 1. Subset of the sample: tumor region T1, superior pole. The source is a woman in her sixties with primary liver carcinoma and hepatitis B virus infection. This chain uses TRBV10-2 with TRBJ2-2; D ambiguous. CDR3 DNA sequence: TGCGCCAGCAGTGCGCACCGAGACATGAACACCGGGGAGCTGTTTTTT. This gives the protein CASSAHRDMNTGELFF.